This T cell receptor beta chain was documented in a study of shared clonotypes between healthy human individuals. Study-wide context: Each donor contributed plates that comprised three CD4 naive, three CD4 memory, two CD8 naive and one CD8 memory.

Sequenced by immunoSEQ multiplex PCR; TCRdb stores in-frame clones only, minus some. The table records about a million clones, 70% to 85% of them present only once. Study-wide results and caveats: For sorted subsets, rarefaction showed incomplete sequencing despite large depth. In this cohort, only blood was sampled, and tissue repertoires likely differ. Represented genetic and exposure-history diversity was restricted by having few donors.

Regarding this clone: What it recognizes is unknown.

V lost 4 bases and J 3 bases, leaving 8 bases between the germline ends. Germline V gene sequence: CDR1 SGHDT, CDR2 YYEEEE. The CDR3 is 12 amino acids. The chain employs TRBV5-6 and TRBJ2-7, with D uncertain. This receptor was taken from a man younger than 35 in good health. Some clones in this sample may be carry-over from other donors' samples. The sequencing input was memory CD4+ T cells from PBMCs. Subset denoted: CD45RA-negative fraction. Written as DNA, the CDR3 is TGTGCCAGCAGCGTTCTACTCTACGAGCAGTACTTC. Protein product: CASSVLLYEQYF. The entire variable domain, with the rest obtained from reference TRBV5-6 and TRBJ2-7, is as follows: DAGVTQSPTHLIKTRGQQVTLRCSPKSGHDTVSWYQQALGQGPQFIFQYYEEEERQRGNFPDRFSGHQFPNYSSELNVNALLLGDSALYLCASSVLLYEQYFGPGTRLTVT.